The clone carrying this T cell receptor (beta chain) was counted once. The antigen is undetermined. Sequencing was performed with immunoSEQ multiplex PCR; in TCRdb, only in-frame clones are kept and a portion is missing. The table records about 140,000 clones, less than 85% of them present only once. Indicated time point: baseline pretreatment blood. Described treatment: 15 Gy SBRT to primary tumor, nephrectomy 4 weeks later. Blood was sampled at baseline, 2 weeks and 4 weeks after SBRT. These data are taken from a study of radiation and T cells in renal cell carcinoma. Study-level results: In blood, top tumor clones expanded by 2 weeks, shrinking by 4. Pretreatment tumor biopsies were lacking, so baseline clonotypes are unknown.

CDR1 is SGDLS and CDR2 is YYNGEE in the germline V gene. This CDR3 contains 14 residues. The V gene lost 0 bases and the J gene lost 3 bases, with 6 bases spanning the gap. V gene TRBV9 combines with J gene TRBJ2-2; no clear D gene. This clonotype was sampled from a woman in her forties or fifties with renal cell carcinoma. Sequencing was performed on blood, taken from a patient whose treatment included radiotherapy and nephrectomy. The CDR3 DNA reads TGTGCCAGCAGCGTAGCTACGGACACCGGGGAGCTGTTTTTT. Protein sequence: CASSVATDTGELFF.